A single sample gave rise to the 2 T cell receptor beta chains below, sequenced in a study of vaccination and CD4 T cells after COVID-19. For these TCRs, the target antigens are not known. Sequenced with the Oncomine TCR Beta short-read assay was DNA taken from cultured CD4+ T cells. TCRdb re-called the PCR reads through MiXCR, storing one row per CDR3 protein. The profile shows fewer than 10,000 distinct CDR3 sequences, around two thirds of them singletons. Treatment here: approximately 10-day PBMC culture with coronavirus spike peptide pools or control peptides (ViraFEST assay). Sequences were obtained from CD4+ T cells from blood, cultured in vitro. The receptors derive from a human donor who had recovered from COVID-19.

The chain links TRBV6-1 to TRBJ1-3; D gene uncertain. Trimming stripped 6 bases from V and 4 bases from J, with 16 bases between. This CDR3 has 15 residues. In germline, CDR1 is MNHNS, CDR2 SASEGT. The CDR3 protein is CASSQAGLKGNTIYF. CDR3 bases: TGTGCCAGCAGCCAAGCCGGCTTGAAAGGAAACACCATATATTTT.

This clonotype was detected only a few times. This chain connects TRBV30 to TRBJ1-5; 8 bases are shared with TRBD1. Per germline, CDR1 GTSNPN and CDR2 SVGIG (reference sequence). V lost 1 base to trimming and J lost 5 bases; unmatched junction nucleotides: 4. This CDR3 is 14 amino acids long. The CDR3 region has the DNA TGTGCCTGGAGTGCTGGACAGGGTGATCAGCCCCAGCATTTT. Translated: CAWSAGQGDQPQHF.